A selection of T cell receptor beta chains follows, all from one sample in a study of TIL therapy for anti-PD-1-resistant metastatic lung cancer. TCRdb keeps only in-frame clones here, not all; method: immunoSEQ multiplex PCR. The top ten hold less than 6% of the sample, which has fewer than 60,000 clones, around 86% seen once. Here the sequenced sample was blood, taken at baseline. The receptor source for this set is a person between 25 and 79 years old with non-small cell lung cancer. The CDR3 runs from the conserved cysteine through the conserved F or W. A D gene is named only where the DNA matches it firmly. The size entry is marked missing in some rows and otherwise reads once, few, many or a size class.

v_call	d_call	j_call	clone_size	cdr3_aa
TRBV11-3	.	TRBJ2-1	.	CASSYTAPSEKFF
TRBV7-9	TRBD2	TRBJ2-1	.	CASSGYLAGGKDNEQFF
TRBV6-2/TRBV6-3	.	TRBJ2-2	.	CASSRLAGELFF
TRBV24-1	TRBD1	TRBJ2-5	.	CATSEPGQGAGETQYF
TRBV19	.	TRBJ1-6	.	CASSSVRDRVHSPLHF
TRBV6-2/TRBV6-3	TRBD1	TRBJ1-4	.	CASSSPGQGPNEKLFF
TRBV6-6	.	TRBJ2-7	.	CASSPRGAVEQYF
TRBV18	TRBD1	TRBJ2-1	.	CASSPGDRGLFDEQFF
TRBV9	TRBD2	TRBJ2-3	.	CASSAQLAGGTDTQYF
TRBV10-2	TRBD2	TRBJ2-7	.	CASGITGLAGVGEQYF
TRBV28	.	TRBJ1-6	.	CASSPTRLAGEGSPLHF
TRBV11-3	.	TRBJ2-1	.	CASSLGSTPDDEQFF
TRBV3-1/TRBV3-2	.	TRBJ1-5	.	CASSQGQEGNQPQHF
TRBV19	.	TRBJ2-2	.	CASKHVQGRTGELFF
TRBV7-9	TRBD2	TRBJ2-3	.	CAGGLAGAHTDTQYF
TRBV3-1/TRBV3-2	.	TRBJ2-1	few	CASSHLGRGEQFF
TRBV24-1	.	TRBJ1-2	.	CATSDQSTYGYTF
TRBV24-1	TRBD1	TRBJ2-5	.	CATSDRTGESLETQYF
TRBV5-6	TRBD1	TRBJ1-1	.	CASSRWTGNTEAFF
TRBV4-3	.	TRBJ2-7	.	CASSQDHGIHEQYF
TRBV9	.	TRBJ1-1	.	CASSLLGASTEAFF
TRBV7-2	TRBD1	TRBJ2-5	.	CASRAGAGGKTQYF
TRBV9	.	TRBJ1-6	.	CASGSSRSGARSPLHF
TRBV28	TRBD1	TRBJ2-7	.	CASSSPGTGERVLYF
TRBV24-1	.	TRBJ2-1	.	CATSDLISNNEQFF
TRBV6-5	.	TRBJ2-2	.	CASSPITNTGELFF
TRBV24-1	.	TRBJ2-7	.	CATSDPPGTEQYF
TRBV11-3	TRBD1	TRBJ2-3	.	CASSWGQGDADTQYF
TRBV29-1	.	TRBJ2-1	.	CSVEDQGLYNEQFF
TRBV4-3	.	TRBJ2-5	.	CASSQDIRAGDETQYF
TRBV25-1	TRBD1	TRBJ2-7	.	CASSPGQGAYEQYF
TRBV6-2/TRBV6-3	.	TRBJ2-1	.	CASTPLRKSGEQFF
TRBV27	.	TRBJ2-2	.	CASSLTGITNTGELFF
TRBV6-5	.	TRBJ2-5	.	CASSRGLPETQYF
TRBV6-2/TRBV6-3	.	TRBJ2-2	.	CASSLGNTGELFF
TRBV3-1/TRBV3-2	.	TRBJ2-1	once	CASSQSQGGEQFF